The 26 T cell receptor beta chains below come from one sample, sequenced in a study of cytomegalovirus exposure and HLA in healthy donors. Researchers ran the PCR with 60 Vbeta and 13 Jbeta primers. Only in-frame clones appear in the TCRdb table, and some are missing; sequencing was by immunoSEQ multiplex PCR. The table includes about 100,000 clones, more than 75% detected once. Sequenced input: PBMCs. All receptors derive from a woman aged 50 to 65 in good health and CMV-seropositive.

V and J are TRBV5-6 and TRBJ1-5, with 7 bases identical to TRBD1. The CDR3 extends over 14 amino acids. The germline V gene encodes CDR1 SGHDT and CDR2 YYEEEE. V lost 0 bases and J lost 4; bases outside the gene matches: 1. The CDR3 protein is CASSLGDRNQPQHF. The CDR3 coding sequence is TGTGCCAGCAGCTTGGGGGACAGAAATCAGCCCCAGCATTTT.

This clone was picked up one time. V and J are TRBV15 and TRBJ1-5; D unresolved. The germline V and J ends were trimmed by 1 base and 2 bases, with 9 bases remaining between them. Germline values: CDR1 LNHNV, CDR2 YYDKDF (reference sequence). The CDR3 has 15 amino acids. The CDR3 DNA sequence: TGTGCCACCAGCAGAGGGTATGGAGGCAATCAGCCCCAGCATTTT. It translates to CATSRGYGGNQPQHF.

The rearrangement uses TRBV30 and TRBJ1-1; 8 positions agree with TRBD1. V lost 3 bases and J lost 6; bases outside the gene matches: 6. The CDR3 loop spans 13 amino acids. Germline CDR1 and CDR2: GTSNPN and SVGIG (reference sequence). CDR3: CAWSPGTGPEAFF. The CDR3 DNA is TGTGCCTGGAGCCCAGGGACAGGTCCTGAAGCTTTCTTT. Full variable domain (outside the CDR3, taken from reference TRBV30 and TRBJ1-1): SQTIHQWPATLVQPVGSPLSLECTVEGTSNPNLYWYRQAAGRGLQLLFYSVGIGQISSEVPQNLSASRPQDRQFILSSKKLLLSDSGFYLCAWSPGTGPEAFFGQGTRLTVV.

The chain carries TRBV5-1 and TRBJ2-7; 7 bases agree with TRBD1. The trim removed 0 bases at V and 2 bases at J, leaving 2 bases unmatched. This CDR3 is built from 14 residues. Looked up from germline, CDR1 is SGHRS and CDR2 is YFSETQ. The CDR3 bases are TGCGCCAGCAGCTTGGGGGACAGCCCCTACGAGCAGTACTTC. It encodes CASSLGDSPYEQYF.

Turning to this clone: The junction does not match germline at one end; this may be a read error. The genes are TRBV7-9 and TRBJ2-7; 7 nucleotides line up with TRBD1. CDR1 SEHNR and CDR2 FQNEAQ come from the germline V gene (reference sequence). CDR3 length equals 19 residues. The CDR3 region has the DNA TGTTCCAGCAGCTCGACGACGAAAAGGGGGCGAACTAGCTCCTACGAGCAGTACTTC. This sequence encodes CSSSSTTKRGRTSSYEQYF. Based on the CDR3 plus reference TRBV7-9 and TRBJ2-7, the full variable domain is DTGVSQNPRHKITKRGQNVTFRCDPISEHNRLYWYRQTLGQGPEFLTYFQNEAQLEKSRLLSDRFSAERPKGSFSTLEIQRTEQGDSAMYLCSSSSTTKRGRTSSYEQYFGPGTRLTVT.

The rearrangement uses TRBV19 and TRBJ1-5; tentative D call: TRBD1 (5 bases). The CDR3 runs to 15 residues. Germline assignment: CDR1 LNHDA and CDR2 SQIVND (reference sequence). V was shortened by 3 bases and J by 7 bases, with 16 bases between the two germline ends. CDR3 nucleotide sequence: TGTGCCAGTAGTATGGTGGGGGGGATTAGGCAGCCCCAGCATTTT. Its protein product is CASSMVGGIRQPQHF. The variable domain in full, completed from reference TRBV19 and TRBJ1-5, reads DGGITQSPKYLFRKEGQNVTLSCEQNLNHDAMYWYRQDPGQGLRLIYYSQIVNDFQKGDIAEGYSVSREKKESFPLTVTSAQKNPTAFYLCASSMVGGIRQPQHFGDGTRLSIL.

This chain uses TRBV9 with TRBJ1-5; the match to TRBD1 covers 9 bases. The germline CDR1 and CDR2 sequences are SGDLS and YYNGEE. The CDR3 has 13 residues. Unmatched junction bases numbered 5, after V lost 6 bases and J lost 7 bases. The CDR3 DNA is TGTGCCAGCACGGGGGACAGGGAACAGCCCCAGCATTTT. Translated, it gives CASTGDREQPQHF.

The chain links TRBV19 to TRBJ1-1, with TRBD1 matching 7 bases. Germline V gene data show CDR1 as LNHDA and CDR2 as SQIVND (reference sequence). The CDR3 contains 15 residues. J was trimmed by 2 bases and V by 4 bases; bases with no gene match: 7. The CDR3 spells CASSTRQGRNTEAFF. CDR3 nucleotides: TGTGCCAGTAGTACCAGACAGGGAAGAAACACTGAAGCTTTCTTT.

The CDR3 protein is CASKSFLDRDYGYTF. The CDR3, as DNA: TGTGCCAGCAAATCTTTTCTGGACAGGGACTATGGCTACACCTTC. V is TRBV6-1 and J is TRBJ1-2, with TRBD1 identical over 8 bases. The CDR3 sequence is 15 residues long. V shed 7 bases, J shed 3 bases, and the junction held 10 bases outside the gene matches. Germline V CDR1 and CDR2: MNHNS, SASEGT.

The rearrangement links TRBV5-4 to TRBJ2-3, with 11 bases matching TRBD2. The V segment lost 3 bases and the J segment 3 bases; nucleotides outside the gene matches: 9. CDR3 length: 17 residues. Germline CDR1 is SGHNT and CDR2 is YYREEE (reference sequence). CDR3 sequence: CASSSDLAGGRTDTQYF. The CDR3 DNA is TGTGCCAGCAGCTCCGATCTAGCGGGAGGCAGAACAGATACGCAGTATTTT.

V usage is TRBV7-3 and J usage is TRBJ2-1; no clear D gene. The V end was cut by 3 bases, the J end by 9 bases, with 9 bases between. The CDR3 runs 12 residues. Germline V CDR1 and CDR2: SGHTA, FQGTGA. CDR3 in DNA: TGTGCCAGCAGCTTTTCGGGTCGTGAGCAGTTCTTC. It is translated as CASSFSGREQFF.

CDR3 sequence: CASSGTGQDDQPQHF. The CDR3 DNA is TGTGCCAGCAGTGGAACAGGGCAGGATGATCAGCCCCAGCATTTT. The chain is built from TRBV6-1 and TRBJ1-5, with a possible D match to TRBD1 (6 bases). V lost 4 bases, J lost 5 bases, and 15 bases lay in between. This CDR3 comprises 15 residues. Germline-derived CDR1 and CDR2 are MNHNS and SASEGT.

The chain joins TRBV15 to TRBJ1-4; D is perhaps TRBD1 (6 bases). Trimming removed 0 bases from V and 9 bases from J, with 23 bases in between. This CDR3 spans 18 amino acids. Germline V gene sequence: CDR1 LNHNV, CDR2 YYDKDF (reference sequence). The CDR3 is CATSREPRSHRDKKKLFF. CDR3 DNA sequence: TGTGCCACCAGCAGAGAACCCAGGAGTCACCGGGACAAAAAAAAACTGTTTTTT.

J is TRBJ2-1 and V is TRBV29-1; TRBD1 might be the D (6 bases). The CDR3 is 14 amino acids. Germline values: CDR1 SQVTM, CDR2 ANQGSEA. V was trimmed by 7 bases and J by 9 bases, leaving 22 bases between them. The CDR3 region has the DNA TGCAGCGCCTCACCTGGGGACAATCGCGGTGAGCAGTTCTTC. Amino acid sequence: CSASPGDNRGEQFF.

The chain combines TRBV9 with TRBJ2-5, with a tentative D call TRBD1 (6 bases). V lost 2 bases and J lost 6, with 14 bases in between. Germline CDR1 reads SGDLS; CDR2 reads YYNGEE. This CDR3 contains 14 residues. The DNA for the CDR3 is TGTGCCAGCAGCGTCGAAACAGGGAGCAAGACCCAGTACTTC. Encoded protein: CASSVETGSKTQYF.

V usage is TRBV7-9 and J usage is TRBJ1-4; TRBD1 matches at 7 bases. Trimming took 8 bases from V and 0 from J; bases not matched to a gene: 6. The CDR3 is 15 amino acids. Germline CDR1 SEHNR, CDR2 FQNEAQ (reference sequence). This CDR3 is CASGETGATNEKLFF. Here the CDR3 DNA reads TGTGCCAGCGGCGAAACAGGGGCAACTAATGAAAAACTGTTTTTT.

This chain connects TRBV2 to TRBJ1-2; D is unclear. Trimming took off 6 bases at V and 3 bases at J, with 14 bases between the two ends. Germline V gene sequence: CDR1 SNHLY, CDR2 FYNNEI. CDR3 length: 14 amino acids. Here the CDR3 reads CASREDRRYYGYTF. CDR3 DNA: TGTGCCAGCAGGGAGGATAGAAGGTACTATGGCTACACCTTC. Variable domain in full (rest from reference TRBV2 and TRBJ1-2): EPEVTQTPSHQVTQMGQEVILRCVPISNHLYFYWYRQILGQKVEFLVSFYNNEISEKSEIFDDQFSVERPDGSNFTLKIRSTKLEDSAMYFCASREDRRYYGYTFGSGTRLTVV.

The chain links TRBV7-9 to TRBJ2-1; tentative D call: TRBD1 (5 bases). Trimming removed 6 bases at V and 8 bases at J, with 26 bases between. This CDR3 has 17 amino acids. Germline loops: CDR1 SEHNR, CDR2 FQNEAQ (reference sequence). CDR3 nucleotides: TGTGCCAGCAGTATTATACAGGCCGCAGGAAAATTGGATGAGCAGTTCTTC. It specifies CASSIIQAAGKLDEQFF.

The rearrangement links TRBV6-5 to TRBJ1-1; D is uncertain. Germline loops: CDR1 MNHEY, CDR2 SVGAGI. Trimming took 6 bases from V and 1 from J, leaving 9 bases between them. The CDR3 is 13 amino acids. Here the CDR3 DNA reads TGTGCCAGCAGACTACATACGAACACTGAAGCTTTCTTT. Translation gives CASRLHTNTEAFF.

The chain combines TRBV12-5 with TRBJ2-2, with 13 positions matching TRBD2. CDR1 and CDR2 (germline): LGHNT, FRNRAP. The CDR3 length is 17 residues. Unmatched junction bases numbered 4, after V lost 5 bases and J lost 1 base. CDR3 protein: CASGPRTSGGNTGELFF. CDR3 in DNA: TGTGCTAGTGGTCCACGGACTAGCGGGGGGAACACCGGGGAGCTGTTTTTT.

The chain employs TRBV2 and TRBJ1-3; TRBD1 might be the D (5 bases). V was cut by 6 bases and J by 6 bases, with 15 bases left in between. Germline CDR1 reads SNHLY; CDR2 reads FYNNEI. The length of the CDR3 is 14 residues. For the CDR3, the DNA is TGTGCCAGCAGACCGGCCCAGGGTGAAAACACCATATATTTT. Encoded protein: CASRPAQGENTIYF.

The chain is built from TRBV14 and TRBJ1-1; no clear D gene. This CDR3 spans 11 amino acids. Between the trimmed V and J ends, which lost 8 bases and 6 bases, there was a span of 10 bases. Germline CDR1 and CDR2: SGHDN and FVKESK. The CDR3 sequence: CASSRAAEAFF. The CDR3, as DNA: TGTGCCAGCTCACGAGCTGCTGAAGCTTTCTTT.

V is TRBV2 and J is TRBJ2-1, with TRBD2 matching 11 bases. CDR1 and CDR2 from the germline V gene are SNHLY and FYNNEI. V trimming: 10 bases; J trimming: 4 bases; junction bases outside the gene matches: 6. The CDR3 runs to 14 residues. This CDR3 reads CAIPGLADYNEQFF. The CDR3 DNA sequence: TGTGCCATTCCGGGACTAGCGGATTACAATGAGCAGTTCTTC.

This chain links TRBV7-6 with TRBJ1-2; D is perhaps TRBD1 (6 bases). The CDR3 extends over 13 amino acids. CDR1 SGHVS and CDR2 FNYEAQ come from the germline V gene. V was cut by 5 bases and J by 8 bases, with 15 bases left in between. The CDR3 region has the DNA TGTGCCAGCAGCACCCGACAGGCAGGGGGCTACACCTTC. This encodes CASSTRQAGGYTF.

This clone was detected a few times. The V call is TRBV19, the J call TRBJ2-1; 12 bases fit TRBD2. CDR3 length equals 15 residues. The V segment lost 8 bases and the J segment 8 bases; nucleotides outside the gene matches: 10. Germline-derived CDR1 and CDR2 are LNHDA and SQIVND (reference sequence). CDR3 loop: CASRGRLAGGDEQFF. The CDR3 DNA reads TGTGCCAGTCGAGGTCGCCTAGCGGGAGGGGATGAGCAGTTCTTC. The variable domain in full, with the rest retrieved from reference TRBV19 and TRBJ2-1, is DGGITQSPKYLFRKEGQNVTLSCEQNLNHDAMYWYRQDPGQGLRLIYYSQIVNDFQKGDIAEGYSVSREKKESFPLTVTSAQKNPTAFYLCASRGRLAGGDEQFFGPGTRLTVL.

V gene TRBV19 combines with J gene TRBJ2-1; no definite D call. This CDR3 has 13 amino acids. Germline V gene data show CDR1 as LNHDA and CDR2 as SQIVND (reference sequence). V shed 2 bases and J shed 4 bases, with 6 bases lying between them. CDR3 loop: CASSIQDYNEQFF. CDR3 bases: TGTGCCAGTAGTATACAGGATTACAATGAGCAGTTCTTC.